These T cell receptor beta chains were read from a single sample in a study of PD-1 blockade in classical Hodgkin lymphoma. Only in-frame clones appear in the TCRdb table, and some are missing; sequencing was by immunoSEQ multiplex PCR. The sample includes over 45,000 clones, just under 75% of them seen just once. The material sequenced was peripheral blood mononuclear cells (PBMCs), taken before the second cycle of nivolumab. Receptors originate from a human donor with classical Hodgkin lymphoma. Each CDR3 is given with its conserved first and last residue. Fields, in order: J gene, clone size, D gene, V gene, CDR3 length, CDR3 DNA, CDR3 protein. A D gene is named only where the DNA matches it firmly. Some rows mark clone size as missing; the rest say once, few, many or name a class of expanded clone.

j_call: TRBJ1-2
clone_size: few
d_call: NA
v_call: TRBV7-9
cdr3_length: 15
cdr3_nt: TGTGCCAGCAGCCCCCGTTGGACTCCTAACTATGGCTACACCTTC
cdr3_aa: CASSPRWTPNYGYTF

j_call: TRBJ2-1
clone_size: NA
d_call: NA
v_call: TRBV7-6
cdr3_length: 13
cdr3_nt: TGTGCCAGCAGCTTAGCCAGTTACAATGAGCAGTTCTTC
cdr3_aa: CASSLASYNEQFF

j_call: TRBJ2-7
clone_size: NA
d_call: NA
v_call: TRBV2
cdr3_length: 10
cdr3_nt: TGTGCCAGCAGAATCTACGAGCAGTACTTC
cdr3_aa: CASRIYEQYF

j_call: TRBJ1-1
clone_size: NA
d_call: NA
v_call: TRBV28
cdr3_length: 11
cdr3_nt: TGTGCCAGCAGTTTTTACTCTCAAGCTTTCTTT
cdr3_aa: CASSFYSQAFF

j_call: TRBJ1-5
clone_size: NA
d_call: TRBD1
v_call: TRBV6-5
cdr3_length: 12
cdr3_nt: TGTGCCAGTCGACAGGGCGATCAGCCCCAGCATTTT
cdr3_aa: CASRQGDQPQHF

j_call: TRBJ2-1
clone_size: NA
d_call: NA
v_call: TRBV7-2
cdr3_length: 12
cdr3_nt: TGTGCCAGCAGCTCCTTGTCAGGGGAGCAGTTCTTC
cdr3_aa: CASSSLSGEQFF

j_call: TRBJ1-2
clone_size: once
d_call: NA
v_call: TRBV5-1
cdr3_length: 14
cdr3_nt: TGCGCCAGCAGCTTGGATGCAGATAACTATGGCTACACCTTC
cdr3_aa: CASSLDADNYGYTF

j_call: TRBJ2-1
clone_size: NA
d_call: NA
v_call: TRBV7-2
cdr3_length: 12
cdr3_nt: TGTGCCAGTTGGAGGGCCGGCAATGAGCAGTTCTTC
cdr3_aa: CASWRAGNEQFF

j_call: TRBJ2-7
clone_size: NA
d_call: NA
v_call: TRBV4-2
cdr3_length: 18
cdr3_nt: TGTGCCAGCAGCTTGGAGGGGCCGGACAGGCCGAGCTCCTACGAGCAGTACTTC
cdr3_aa: CASSLEGPDRPSSYEQYF

j_call: TRBJ2-5
clone_size: NA
d_call: TRBD1
v_call: TRBV6-6
cdr3_length: 15
cdr3_nt: TGTGCCAGCAGTCCGGACAGGATCACCGGGGAGACCCAGTACTTC
cdr3_aa: CASSPDRITGETQYF

j_call: TRBJ1-5
clone_size: NA
d_call: TRBD1
v_call: TRBV28
cdr3_length: 15
cdr3_nt: TGTGCCACTCTTCTAGCGGACAGGGGTCATCAGCCCCAGCATTTT
cdr3_aa: CATLLADRGHQPQHF

j_call: TRBJ2-3
clone_size: NA
d_call: TRBD2
v_call: TRBV5-1
cdr3_length: 12
cdr3_nt: TGCGCCAGCAGCTTGTCTCGGGAGGCGCAGTATTTT
cdr3_aa: CASSLSREAQYF

j_call: TRBJ1-5
clone_size: NA
d_call: NA
v_call: TRBV30
cdr3_length: 15
cdr3_nt: TGTGCCTGGAGTCGGGGGGTGGATAGCAATCAGCCCCAGCATTTT
cdr3_aa: CAWSRGVDSNQPQHF

j_call: TRBJ1-2
clone_size: NA
d_call: NA
v_call: TRBV28
cdr3_length: 14
cdr3_nt: TGTGCCAGCAGTTGGGTAATGGGGAACTATGGCTACACCTTC
cdr3_aa: CASSWVMGNYGYTF

j_call: TRBJ2-5
clone_size: few
d_call: TRBD1
v_call: TRBV6-1
cdr3_length: 14
cdr3_nt: TGTGCCAGCAGTTTGGACAGGAGCCAAGAGACCCAGTACTTC
cdr3_aa: CASSLDRSQETQYF

j_call: TRBJ1-2
clone_size: NA
d_call: NA
v_call: TRBV6-6
cdr3_length: 11
cdr3_nt: TGTGCCAGCAGCGGCGGCTATGGCTACACCTTC
cdr3_aa: CASSGGYGYTF

j_call: TRBJ1-3
clone_size: few
d_call: NA
v_call: TRBV2
cdr3_length: 11
cdr3_nt: TGTGCCAGAGGCTCTGGAAACACCATATATTTT
cdr3_aa: CARGSGNTIYF

j_call: TRBJ1-4
clone_size: few
d_call: TRBD1
v_call: TRBV5-1
cdr3_length: 14
cdr3_nt: TGCGCCAGCAACCAGGGACAGGTTAATGAAAAACTGTTTTTT
cdr3_aa: CASNQGQVNEKLFF

j_call: TRBJ2-2
clone_size: NA
d_call: TRBD1
v_call: TRBV18
cdr3_length: 18
cdr3_nt: TGTGCCAGCTCACTTGTCCGGGACAGGGGGATGTGGACCGGGGAGCTGTTTTTT
cdr3_aa: CASSLVRDRGMWTGELFF

j_call: TRBJ1-5
clone_size: many
d_call: NA
v_call: TRBV30
cdr3_length: 15
cdr3_nt: TGTGCCTGGAGTGGGGGACGGGGTGCGGGGCAGCCCCAGCATTTT
cdr3_aa: CAWSGGRGAGQPQHF

j_call: TRBJ2-7
clone_size: NA
d_call: NA
v_call: TRBV7-2
cdr3_length: 15
cdr3_nt: TGTGCCAGCAGCTTAGTGGACAGCCTCGCCGACGAGCAGTACTTC
cdr3_aa: CASSLVDSLADEQYF

j_call: TRBJ2-5
clone_size: few
d_call: NA
v_call: TRBV9
cdr3_length: 15
cdr3_nt: TGTGCCAGCAGCCCAAGGGGACTTCCTCAAGAGACCCAGTACTTC
cdr3_aa: CASSPRGLPQETQYF

j_call: TRBJ1-2
clone_size: NA
d_call: TRBD1
v_call: TRBV7-8
cdr3_length: 17
cdr3_nt: TGTGCCAGCAGCTTAGCTGACCCCGGACAGGGCTACTATGGCTACACCTTC
cdr3_aa: CASSLADPGQGYYGYTF

j_call: TRBJ2-3
clone_size: NA
d_call: NA
v_call: TRBV7-3
cdr3_length: 15
cdr3_nt: TGTGCCAGCAGCACAGAACAAGGAGTAACAGATACGCAGTATTTT
cdr3_aa: CASSTEQGVTDTQYF

j_call: TRBJ2-1
clone_size: NA
d_call: TRBD2
v_call: TRBV19
cdr3_length: 17
cdr3_nt: TGTGCCAGTAGTATAAGGGGACTAGCGGGGGACGTCGGAGAGCAGTTCTTC
cdr3_aa: CASSIRGLAGDVGEQFF

j_call: TRBJ1-1
clone_size: NA
d_call: TRBD1
v_call: TRBV6-5
cdr3_length: 15
cdr3_nt: TGTGCCAGCAGTTACCAGATCCCGGGACAGTATGAAGCTTTCTTT
cdr3_aa: CASSYQIPGQYEAFF

j_call: TRBJ1-4
clone_size: NA
d_call: NA
v_call: TRBV6-5
cdr3_length: 15
cdr3_nt: TGTGCCAGCAGTACCCGCGGTGCAACTAATGAAAAACTGTTTTTT
cdr3_aa: CASSTRGATNEKLFF

j_call: TRBJ2-2
clone_size: few
d_call: NA
v_call: TRBV11-3
cdr3_length: 18
cdr3_nt: TGTGCCAGCAGCTTAGCCCCTAGTTTGTCCGGAAACACCGGGGAGCTGTTTTTT
cdr3_aa: CASSLAPSLSGNTGELFF

j_call: TRBJ2-3
clone_size: once
d_call: NA
v_call: TRBV28
cdr3_length: 20
cdr3_nt: TGTGCCAGCAGTTTGGCCCCCCCGAGGCACCAGGGTAACCGTCCAGATACGCAGTATTTT
cdr3_aa: CASSLAPPRHQGNRPDTQYF

j_call: TRBJ1-1
clone_size: NA
d_call: NA
v_call: TRBV7-3
cdr3_length: 14
cdr3_nt: TGTGCCAGCAGCCCGACAGCCCGGGGCACTGAAGCTTTCTTT
cdr3_aa: CASSPTARGTEAFF

j_call: TRBJ2-7
clone_size: NA
d_call: TRBD1
v_call: TRBV7-9
cdr3_length: 15
cdr3_nt: TGTGCCAGCAGCTTGGGGGGGACAGGGTCATACGAGCAGTACTTC
cdr3_aa: CASSLGGTGSYEQYF

j_call: TRBJ2-4
clone_size: once
d_call: TRBD2
v_call: TRBV7-2
cdr3_length: 18
cdr3_nt: TGTGCCAGCAGCCTATTGACTAGCGCTACGTTAGCCAAAAACATTCAGTACTTC
cdr3_aa: CASSLLTSATLAKNIQYF

j_call: TRBJ2-1
clone_size: once
d_call: TRBD2
v_call: TRBV19
cdr3_length: 16
cdr3_nt: TGTGCCAGTAGTATTCTAGCGGGGAACTCGTACAATGAGCAGTTCTTC
cdr3_aa: CASSILAGNSYNEQFF

j_call: TRBJ2-7
clone_size: NA
d_call: NA
v_call: TRBV28
cdr3_length: 13
cdr3_nt: TGTGCCAGCAGTTTTCTGCCAGGAGGGGGGCAGTACTTC
cdr3_aa: CASSFLPGGGQYF

j_call: TRBJ2-1
clone_size: few
d_call: NA
v_call: TRBV29-1
cdr3_length: 15
cdr3_nt: TGCAGCGCCTTGGGGCGGGGTAGGGGGGCCAATGAGCAGTTCTTC
cdr3_aa: CSALGRGRGANEQFF

j_call: TRBJ2-3
clone_size: NA
d_call: NA
v_call: TRBV9
cdr3_length: 15
cdr3_nt: TGTGCCAGCAGCGTGACGAGACTTAGCACAGATACGCAGTATTTT
cdr3_aa: CASSVTRLSTDTQYF

j_call: TRBJ1-2
clone_size: few
d_call: TRBD1
v_call: TRBV6-5
cdr3_length: 15
cdr3_nt: TGTGCCAGCAGGTCGACAGGGGAATCCGGCTATGGCTACACCTTC
cdr3_aa: CASRSTGESGYGYTF

j_call: TRBJ2-1
clone_size: NA
d_call: NA
v_call: TRBV27
cdr3_length: 13
cdr3_nt: TGTGCCAGCAGTTCCCGCTCGTACAATGAGCAGTTCTTC
cdr3_aa: CASSSRSYNEQFF

j_call: TRBJ1-2
clone_size: NA
d_call: NA
v_call: TRBV27
cdr3_length: 13
cdr3_nt: TGTGCCAGCAGTTCGTCCCAGGGAGGTGGCTACACCTTC
cdr3_aa: CASSSSQGGGYTF

j_call: TRBJ2-2
clone_size: few
d_call: NA
v_call: TRBV19
cdr3_length: 15
cdr3_nt: TGTGCCAGTAGTATCCCTGGAGGTGTCGGCGGGGAGCTGTTTTTT
cdr3_aa: CASSIPGGVGGELFF

j_call: TRBJ2-3
clone_size: few
d_call: TRBD2
v_call: TRBV7-2
cdr3_length: 16
cdr3_nt: TGTGCCAGCCCAAGGTGGGGGGGAAGTAGCACAGATACGCAGTATTTT
cdr3_aa: CASPRWGGSSTDTQYF

j_call: TRBJ1-4
clone_size: NA
d_call: NA
v_call: TRBV27
cdr3_length: 16
cdr3_nt: TGTGCCAGCAGTTTAATACGGGGGGAAGCTAATGAAAAACTGTTTTTT
cdr3_aa: CASSLIRGEANEKLFF

j_call: TRBJ1-1
clone_size: NA
d_call: NA
v_call: TRBV6-5
cdr3_length: 14
cdr3_nt: TGTGCCAGCAGTTACGGGCAGGCTAACACTGAAGCTTTCTTT
cdr3_aa: CASSYGQANTEAFF

j_call: TRBJ1-1
clone_size: few
d_call: NA
v_call: TRBV9
cdr3_length: 13
cdr3_nt: TGTGCCAGCAGCGTATGGGGGATGGATGAAGCTTTCTTT
cdr3_aa: CASSVWGMDEAFF

j_call: TRBJ2-7
clone_size: NA
d_call: TRBD2
v_call: TRBV6-5
cdr3_length: 15
cdr3_nt: TGTGCCAGCGGGGCCCGGGCTAGCGGATTCTACGAGCAGTACTTC
cdr3_aa: CASGARASGFYEQYF

j_call: TRBJ2-1
clone_size: NA
d_call: NA
v_call: TRBV27
cdr3_length: 14
cdr3_nt: TGTGCCAGCAGCCCCGTGAGAGGATCGTATGAGCAGTTCTTC
cdr3_aa: CASSPVRGSYEQFF

j_call: TRBJ2-7
clone_size: NA
d_call: NA
v_call: TRBV6-1
cdr3_length: 11
cdr3_nt: TGTGCCAGCAGTGTCCACTACGAGCAGTACTTC
cdr3_aa: CASSVHYEQYF

j_call: TRBJ2-6
clone_size: NA
d_call: NA
v_call: TRBV7-9
cdr3_length: 18
cdr3_nt: TGTGCCAGCAGCTTATATTCGATTTTCTTCGGAGGGGCCAACGTCCTGACTTTC
cdr3_aa: CASSLYSIFFGGANVLTF

j_call: TRBJ2-3
clone_size: few
d_call: TRBD2
v_call: TRBV9
cdr3_length: 18
cdr3_nt: TGTGCCAGCAGCGTAGAGAGTGGAGCGGGAGTGGAGCCAGATACGCAGTATTTT
cdr3_aa: CASSVESGAGVEPDTQYF

j_call: TRBJ2-7
clone_size: NA
d_call: TRBD2
v_call: TRBV6-4
cdr3_length: 14
cdr3_nt: TGTGCCAGCAGTGAGAGGGCGGGGGACTACGAGCAGTACTTC
cdr3_aa: CASSERAGDYEQYF

j_call: TRBJ2-1
clone_size: NA
d_call: NA
v_call: TRBV30
cdr3_length: 13
cdr3_nt: TGTGCCTGGAGCCTGGGGCTTAACAATGAGCAGTTCTTC
cdr3_aa: CAWSLGLNNEQFF

j_call: TRBJ1-3
clone_size: NA
d_call: NA
v_call: TRBV19
cdr3_length: 18
cdr3_nt: TGTGCCAGTAGTATCCGGGGGCCAGGCCTCTCGATCGGAAACACCATATATTTT
cdr3_aa: CASSIRGPGLSIGNTIYF

j_call: TRBJ1-5
clone_size: NA
d_call: NA
v_call: TRBV2
cdr3_length: 14
cdr3_nt: TGTGCCAGCAGGGAACAGGGTGTCTATCAGCCCCAGCATTTT
cdr3_aa: CASREQGVYQPQHF

j_call: TRBJ2-2
clone_size: NA
d_call: TRBD1
v_call: TRBV5-1
cdr3_length: 15
cdr3_nt: TGCGCCAGCAGCTTCCACAGGGGGCACACCGGGGAGCTGTTTTTT
cdr3_aa: CASSFHRGHTGELFF

j_call: TRBJ2-5
clone_size: NA
d_call: NA
v_call: TRBV6-1
cdr3_length: 11
cdr3_nt: TGTGCCAGCATCAGGTTGGAGACCCAGTACTTC
cdr3_aa: CASIRLETQYF

j_call: TRBJ2-3
clone_size: NA
d_call: NA
v_call: TRBV19
cdr3_length: 16
cdr3_nt: TGTGCCAGTAGTACCCCCGGAGGGGCCAGCACAGATACGCAGTATTTT
cdr3_aa: CASSTPGGASTDTQYF

j_call: TRBJ2-1
clone_size: NA
d_call: NA
v_call: TRBV5-6
cdr3_length: 16
cdr3_nt: TGTGCCAGCAGCTTGCAGGGAGTGGGTAGCTACAATGAGCAGTTCTTC
cdr3_aa: CASSLQGVGSYNEQFF